Following are 3 T cell receptor beta chains from one sample sequenced in a study of cytomegalovirus exposure and HLA in healthy donors. The study ran its PCR with 60 Vbeta and 13 Jbeta primers. Clones were read by immunoSEQ multiplex PCR, and TCRdb kept only the in-frame ones, dropping some. The sample has about 210,000 clones; 86% are singletons. Input material: PBMCs. The receptors were gathered from a woman aged 25 to 45 in good health and CMV-seronegative.

This clone was observed a single time. V and J are TRBV5-4 and TRBJ2-1; 9 positions agree with TRBD1. This CDR3 is built from 15 residues. V lost 0 bases, J lost 6 bases, and 4 bases stayed unmatched. Germline CDR1 SGHNT, CDR2 YYREEE (reference sequence). The chain's CDR3 is CASSLATGGLNEQFF. CDR3 in DNA: TGTGCCAGCAGCTTGGCTACAGGGGGCCTCAATGAGCAGTTCTTC.

In its sample, this clone was seen a few times. The rearrangement uses TRBV7-2 and TRBJ2-7, with D possibly TRBD2 on 5 matching bases. The ends were cut back, 0 bases at V and 2 bases at J, with 14 bases in the middle. The germline CDR1 and CDR2 sequences are SGHTA and FQGNSA. This CDR3 comprises 16 residues. In DNA form, the CDR3 reads TGTGCCAGCAGCTTAGCAGGCCTCCCTAGCCCCTACGAGCAGTACTTC. As protein: CASSLAGLPSPYEQYF.

This chain links TRBV5-1 with TRBJ2-1; 11 bases line up with TRBD2. Germline values: CDR1 SGHRS, CDR2 YFSETQ. CDR3 length equals 15 residues. V shed 2 bases, J shed 4 bases, and the junction held 2 bases outside the gene matches. This CDR3 reads CASSFGLAGYNEQFF. The DNA of the CDR3 is TGCGCCAGCAGCTTCGGACTAGCGGGTTACAATGAGCAGTTCTTC. The variable domain in full, completed from reference TRBV5-1 and TRBJ2-1, reads KAGVTQTPRYLIKTRGQQVTLSCSPISGHRSVSWYQQTPGQGLQFLFEYFSETQRNKGNFPGRFSGRQFSNSRSEMNVSTLELGDSALYLCASSFGLAGYNEQFFGPGTRLTVL.